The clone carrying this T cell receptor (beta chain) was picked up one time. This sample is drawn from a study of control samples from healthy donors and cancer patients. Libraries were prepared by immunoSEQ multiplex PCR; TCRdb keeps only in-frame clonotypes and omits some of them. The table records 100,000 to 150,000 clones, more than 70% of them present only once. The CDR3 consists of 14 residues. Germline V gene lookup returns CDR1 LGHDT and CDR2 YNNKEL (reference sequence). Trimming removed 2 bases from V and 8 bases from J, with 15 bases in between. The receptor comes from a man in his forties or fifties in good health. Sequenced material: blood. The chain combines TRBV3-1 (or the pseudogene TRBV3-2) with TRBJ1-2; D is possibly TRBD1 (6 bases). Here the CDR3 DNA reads TGTGCCAGCAGCCAATGGGCAGGGGAAGGAGGCTACACCTTC. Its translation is CASSQWAGEGGYTF.